This T cell receptor beta chain was observed in a study of shared clonotypes between healthy human individuals. Study in general: The cohort had a couple of women and a few men, ages 18 to 49. Regarding the study as a whole: Among the subsets, naive ones generally showed larger estimated richness than memory ones. Rarefaction curves obtained for sorted subsets showed sequencing incomplete despite large depth.

Germline CDR1 is SGHDN and CDR2 is FVKESK. V gave up 3 bases and J gave up 12 bases, with 18 bases separating them. The CDR3 consists of 14 residues. It was CD45RO-negative cells, positively selected for CCR7, that made up naive CD8 cells, with terminally differentiated effector memory CD45RA+ cells excluded. Execution of the assay was at deep level. Repertoires were generated with immunoSEQ multiplex PCR, while TCRdb's copy carries only in-frame clones and drops some. This repertoire shows fewer than 1 million clones, about 96% found once; its top ten account for less than 0.3%. As regards this clone: Its cognate antigen is unknown.

V and J are TRBV14 and TRBJ2-1; tentative D call: TRBD2 (5 bases). The sequencing input was naive CD8+ T cells sorted from blood. The clonotype was recovered from a man between 25 and 39 years old in good health. The CDR3 sequence is CASSHVLAPVGQFF. The DNA of the CDR3 is TGTGCCAGCAGCCATGTGCTAGCACCCGTCGGGCAGTTCTTC.